This T cell receptor beta chain stems from a study of shared clonotypes between healthy human individuals. The CDR3 contains 15 residues. Per germline, CDR1 SGHTA and CDR2 FQGNSA. The trim removed 4 bases at V and 2 bases at J, leaving 7 bases unmatched. Original analysis: Filtering was not the same, since immunoSEQ gave junction-only sequences without quality scores. Measured with immunoSEQ multiplex PCR; TCRdb has only the in-frame clones, and not every one. V, J and clone size are those of that table, while D and trimming were read from the DNA. The table includes more than 500,000 clones, about 96% detected once.

J is TRBJ2-7 and V is TRBV7-2; 8 bases are a match to TRBD2. The sample comprised naive CD4+ T cells sorted from blood. Subset denoted: CD45RA+ positively selected. The receptor's source is a woman aged 30 to 39 in good health. The CDR3 region has the DNA TGTGCCAGCAGCTATACCGGGAGGGCGGCCTACGAGCAGTACTTC. Protein: CASSYTGRAAYEQYF.